This T cell receptor beta chain was sequenced during a study of T cells in localized non-small cell lung cancer. Generated by immunoSEQ multiplex PCR, the TCRdb table keeps only in-frame clones and is missing some. The sample holds some 50,000 clones, around 87% seen once. Study-wide results and caveats: An association was observed between higher blood T cell density and longer overall survival. Investigators sequenced only a single tumor region, leaving heterogeneity possible. Uninvolved adjacent lung showed the highest T cell clonality, exceeding tumor. Median detection of top 100 tumor clones in adjacent lung was 55 to 60 clones.

V gave up 3 bases and J gave up 2 bases, with 8 bases separating them. The CDR3 consists of 15 residues. The germline V gene has CDR1 SNHLY and CDR2 FYNNEI. As for this clone: The antigen is not known.

The source of this sequence is a female donor with stage II lung adenocarcinoma. The sample was PBMCs, taken before any cancer treatment. V and J are TRBV2 and TRBJ2-6; no clear D. The CDR3 nucleotides read TGTGCCAGCAGTGACCGAGAGGCTGGGGCCAACGTCCTGACTTTC. It is translated as CASSDREAGANVLTF.